This entry lists 2 T cell receptor beta chains sequenced from one sample in a study of shared clonotypes between healthy human individuals. Using immunoSEQ multiplex PCR, the repertoire was profiled, and TCRdb retains in-frame clones only, with some absent. The table lists about 1 million clones, about 77% of them singletons. Sample: memory CD4+ T cells sorted from blood. Subset reported: CD45RA-negative fraction. Receptors originate from a man younger than 35 in good health.

The CDR3 DNA sequence: TGTGCCAGCAGTTTGACAGGGATGGTTGCGAACACTGAAGCTTTCTTT. The encoded protein is CASSLTGMVANTEAFF. The gene calls are TRBV28 and TRBJ1-1, with 7 bases identical to TRBD1. V was pared by 3 bases and J by 1 base, with 8 bases of the junction left unmatched. The CDR3 loop spans 16 amino acids. Germline-derived CDR1 and CDR2 are MDHEN and SYDVKM. The full variable domain, its missing parts supplied by reference TRBV28 and TRBJ1-1, is DVKVTQSSRYLVKRTGEKVFLECVQDMDHENMFWYRQDPGLGLRLIYFSYDVKMKEKGDIPEGYSVSREKKERFSLILESASTNQTSMYLCASSLTGMVANTEAFFGQGTRLTVV.

This clone was recorded once. The chain has TRBV7-9 and TRBJ2-5, with a possible D match to TRBD1 (8 bases). The V gene lost 8 bases and the J gene lost 2 bases, with 15 bases spanning the gap. From germline, CDR1 is SEHNR and CDR2 FQNEAQ (reference sequence). This CDR3 is 14 amino acids long. CDR3 bases: TGTGCCAGCGGAGAACAGGGGGGGCAAGAGACCCAGTACTTC. This codes for CASGEQGGQETQYF.